Below are 32 T cell receptor beta chains sequenced from a single sample in a study of regulatory T cells in long-lasting Graves disease. Researchers made TCR beta libraries by using iRepertoire HTBI primers and running Arm-PCR on CDR3 regions. TCRdb used MiXCR to reprocess the multiplex PCR reads, holding one entry per CDR3 protein. The sample has 400,000 to 500,000 distinct CDR3 sequences, 20% to 25% seen once. Time point of the sample: persistent/refractory GD, antithyroid drugs over 5 years with positive TRAb. Preparation of the TCR library used RNA extracted from PBMCs. Sequenced material: peripheral blood mononuclear cells (PBMCs), taken when the disease was refractory, from a patient treated with antithyroid drugs. The receptor set was obtained from a female donor with Graves disease.

This clonotype occurred a few times. V and J are TRBV4-1 and TRBJ1-6, with D possibly matching TRBD1 (6 bases). This CDR3 is 15 amino acids long. V lost 5 bases, J lost 6 bases, and 14 bases lay in between. CDR1 and CDR2 from the germline V gene are MGHRA and YSYEKL. CDR3 in amino acids: CASSADRTGNSPLHF. The CDR3 DNA reads TGCGCCAGCAGCGCAGACAGGACGGGTAATTCACCCCTCCACTTT.

This clonotype occurred a few times. This chain connects TRBV7-9 to TRBJ1-4; a weak D match, TRBD1 (5 bases). The V gene lost 5 bases and the J gene lost 1 base, with 11 bases spanning the gap. CDR3 length: 15 residues. Germline lookup yields CDR1 SEHNR and CDR2 FQNEAQ (reference sequence). The CDR3 spells CASSPQGGTNEKLFF. The CDR3 DNA follows: TGTGCCAGCAGCCCGCAGGGCGGAACTAATGAAAAACTGTTTTTT.

This clonotype was counted many times. The chain couples TRBV11-1 to TRBJ2-5; 8 positions match TRBD2. Germline V gives CDR1 SGHAT, CDR2 FQDESV (reference sequence). The CDR3 covers 15 residues. The V gene end was trimmed by 2 bases and the J gene end by 6 bases; junction bases not matched to a gene: 8. CDR3 in amino acids: CASSLQAGEVQTQYF. The CDR3 bases are TGTGCCAGCAGCTTACAAGCGGGAGAAGTCCAGACCCAGTACTTC.

J is TRBJ2-5 and V is TRBV7-9; maybe TRBD1 (6 bases). The germline V gene encodes CDR1 SEHNR and CDR2 FQNEAQ (reference sequence). The V gene lost 5 bases and the J gene lost 4 bases, with 17 bases spanning the gap. The CDR3 contains 15 residues. The CDR3 DNA follows: TGTGCCAGCAGCCCCGGTTGGGAGACAGGAGAGACCCAGTACTTC. Translation gives CASSPGWETGETQYF.

This clonotype was counted ten times or more. The chain employs TRBV12-3 or TRBV12-4 and TRBJ2-4, with unresolved D. The CDR3 length is 14 residues. V was cut by 5 bases and J by 0 bases, with 8 bases left in between. CDR3 in amino acids: CASSPIGAKNIQYF. CDR3 bases: TGTGCCAGCAGTCCAATCGGAGCCAAAAACATTCAGTACTTC.

Many counts were recorded for this clonotype. The chain employs TRBV27 and TRBJ1-2; 9 bases fit TRBD1. Germline trimming cut 2 bases from V and 8 bases from J; bases unmatched to any gene: 9. The CDR3 spans 15 residues. Per the germline V gene, CDR1 is MNHEY and CDR2 is SMNVEV (reference sequence). The CDR3 DNA sequence: TGTGCCAGCAGTTTAAGTGGGACAGGGTTGAAAGGCTACACCTTC. Encoded protein: CASSLSGTGLKGYTF.

This clonotype was detected ten times or more. The chain has TRBV5-1 and TRBJ1-1; D is unclear. This CDR3 spans 18 amino acids. CDR1 SGHRS and CDR2 YFSETQ come from the germline V gene. The V end lost 0 bases, the J end lost 0 bases, and 18 bases lay between the germline ends. CDR3 in DNA: TGCGCCAGCAGCTTGGGGCCTGGCAGGAGGGAACTGAACACTGAAGCTTTCTTT. It encodes CASSLGPGRRELNTEAFF.

DNA for the CDR3: TGTGCCAGTAGTATGGGCTACAGGGATACTGAAGCTTTCTTT. Its protein product is CASSMGYRDTEAFF. J is TRBJ1-1 and V is TRBV19; TRBD1 might be the D (6 bases). This CDR3 region has 14 residues. Germline CDR1 reads LNHDA; CDR2 reads SQIVND (reference sequence). Trimming removed 3 bases at V and 5 bases at J, with 13 bases between.

This clonotype was detected only a few times. The V and J genes are TRBV6-2 or TRBV6-3 and TRBJ2-7; D is uncertain. The CDR3 sequence is 13 residues long. CDR1 and CDR2 from the germline V gene are MNHEY and SVGEGT. The ends were cut back, 2 bases at V and 6 bases at J, with 11 bases in the middle. This CDR3 is CASSYERVAEQYF. CDR3 nucleotide sequence: TGTGCCAGCAGTTACGAACGGGTAGCCGAGCAGTACTTC.

This clonotype was counted only a few times. The chain joins TRBV6-1 to TRBJ2-5; a weak D match, TRBD1 (7 bases). The CDR3 is 14 residues long. Germline V gives CDR1 MNHNS, CDR2 SASEGT. V was cut by 7 bases and J by 7 bases, with 19 bases left in between. This chain's CDR3 is CASNTRRGRATQYF. CDR3 DNA: TGTGCCAGCAATACGAGGAGGGGGCGAGCGACCCAGTACTTC.

CDR3 nucleotides: TGTGCCAGCAGTTCGACACGAGGTGGTCACGAGCAGTACTTC. Translated: CASSSTRGGHEQYF. The V call is TRBV27, the J call TRBJ2-7; D is undetermined. Looked up from germline, CDR1 is MNHEY and CDR2 is SMNVEV (reference sequence). The CDR3 spans 14 residues. Trimming shortened V by 4 bases and J by 5 bases, and 15 bases separated the two germline ends.

This clonotype was observed a single time. A much larger clone differs from this one at a single base, so this may be a read error. The DNA for the CDR3 is TGCAGTGTTTTTAAAGGAGACTTCTACGAGCAGTACTTC. Residues: CSVFKGDFYEQYF. The V gene is TRBV20-1, the J gene TRBJ2-7; D uncertain. Germline V gene sequence: CDR1 DFQATT, CDR2 SNEGSKA (reference sequence). Trimming stripped 7 bases from V and 3 bases from J, with 16 bases between. The CDR3 is made up of 13 amino acids.

CDR3 nucleotide sequence: TGCAGTGCTAGAGCCCCGGGGACAGGCGGTTACGAGCAGTACTTC. It specifies CSARAPGTGGYEQYF. The chain links TRBV20-1 to TRBJ2-7, with 8 bases that match TRBD1. Germline CDR1 DFQATT, CDR2 SNEGSKA (reference sequence). The CDR3 length is 15 residues. Germline trimming cut 1 base from V and 4 bases from J; bases unmatched to any gene: 9.

This clonotype showed up many times. This chain joins TRBV28 and TRBJ2-7, with D perhaps TRBD1 (6 bases). Trimming left V 8 bases short and J 2 bases short, with 7 bases between. The germline gives CDR1 MDHEN, CDR2 SYDVKM. The CDR3 runs 11 residues. The CDR3 loop is CASAGAYEQYF. CDR3 DNA sequence: TGTGCCAGCGCAGGGGCCTACGAGCAGTACTTC.

Note on this clonotype: This may be a read error, as it is one base from a much larger clone. The DNA for the CDR3 is TGTGCCAGCAGCCAACGGGGCGGGGCAGACAACGTCCTGACTTTC. It translates to CASSQRGGADNVLTF. The chain is built from TRBV3-1 and TRBJ2-6; D may be TRBD2 (6 bases). V was pared by 2 bases and J by 9 bases, with 14 bases between. The CDR3 sequence is 15 residues long. In germline, CDR1 is LGHDT, CDR2 YNNKEL (reference sequence).

This clonotype appeared many times. The V gene is TRBV20-1, the J gene TRBJ1-5; D unclear. The CDR3 spans 14 residues. V gave up 0 bases and J gave up 4 bases, with 10 bases separating them. From germline, CDR1 is DFQATT and CDR2 SNEGSKA (reference sequence). CDR3 sequence: CSARDPESNQPQHF. Here the CDR3 DNA reads TGCAGTGCTAGAGACCCAGAGTCGAATCAGCCCCAGCATTTT.

There are many counts of this clonotype. V usage is TRBV28 and J usage is TRBJ2-7; D is unclear. V lost 5 bases and J lost 0, with 11 bases in between. Germline-derived CDR1 and CDR2 are MDHEN and SYDVKM. The length of the CDR3 is 14 residues. The DNA for the CDR3 is TGTGCCAGCAGTGAACAATTAAGCTCCTACGAGCAGTACTTC. This translates into CASSEQLSSYEQYF.

The rearrangement joins TRBV7-2 to TRBJ2-4; D is possibly TRBD2 (5 bases). There are 15 residues in the CDR3. The V gene lost 5 bases and the J gene lost 0 bases, with 11 bases spanning the gap. Germline values: CDR1 SGHTA, CDR2 FQGNSA. Here the CDR3 reads CASSLPEAAKNIQYF. In DNA, the CDR3 is TGTGCCAGCAGCCTGCCGGAGGCAGCCAAAAACATTCAGTACTTC. Full variable domain (remainder filled in from reference TRBV7-2 and TRBJ2-4): GAGVSQSPSNKVTEKGKDVELRCDPISGHTALYWYRQSLGQGLEFLIYFQGNSAPDKSGLPSDRFSAERTGGSVSTLTIQRTQQEDSAVYLCASSLPEAAKNIQYFGAGTRLSVL.

In this sample, this clonotype turned up many times. The V and J genes are TRBV28 and TRBJ1-2, with 9 bases lining up with TRBD1. Germline-derived CDR1 and CDR2 are MDHEN and SYDVKM. The J segment lost 0 bases and the V segment lost 6 bases, leaving 2 bases of the junction unmatched. The CDR3 runs to 14 residues. CDR3 sequence reads: CASRGTGTNYGYTF. The CDR3 nucleotides read TGTGCCAGCAGAGGGACAGGGACTAACTATGGCTACACCTTC.

V usage is TRBV28 and J usage is TRBJ2-1; D not certain. The CDR3 totals 14 residues. Germline values: CDR1 MDHEN, CDR2 SYDVKM. With 6 bases removed from V and 8 bases from J, the gap between germline ends came to 17 bases. CDR3 sequence (DNA): TGTGCCAGCAGCTCAACCTGGACGTACGATGAGCAGTTCTTC. Translating it yields CASSSTWTYDEQFF.

The chain joins TRBV12-3 or TRBV12-4 to TRBJ1-6; TRBD1 matches at 12 bases. The CDR3 has 18 amino acids. V shed 4 bases, J shed 11 bases, and the junction held 15 bases outside the gene matches. DNA for the CDR3: TGTGCCAGCAGTTCCCGAAGTGGGACAGGGGGCGATTGGGCACCCCTCCACTTT. It encodes CASSSRSGTGGDWAPLHF.

At least ten counts were recorded for this clonotype. This rearrangement joins TRBV29-1 to TRBJ1-1; TRBD1 agrees at 12 bases. Trimming at V came to 4 bases and at J to 3 bases, leaving 9 bases not matched to a gene. The CDR3 runs 16 residues. Germline V CDR1 and CDR2: SQVTM, ANQGSEA. The CDR3 DNA sequence: TGCAGCGTTGTCGGGGGACAGGGGGCGCGGGACACTGAAGCTTTCTTT. This gives the protein CSVVGGQGARDTEAFF.

This clonotype was picked up a small number of times. V is TRBV25-1 and J is TRBJ2-7; 9 bases fit TRBD1. The CDR3 consists of 14 residues. Germline assignment: CDR1 MGHDK and CDR2 SYGVNS. The V and J ends lost 5 bases and 4 bases, in that order; junction bases with no gene match: 6. The CDR3 spells CASSKPGQGYEQYF. CDR3 coding DNA: TGTGCCAGCAGTAAACCGGGACAGGGTTACGAGCAGTACTTC.

This chain connects TRBV7-9 to TRBJ2-1; D is ambiguous. The CDR3 length is 11 residues. Germline CDR1 and CDR2: SEHNR and FQNEAQ (reference sequence). Trimming pared 4 bases from V and 12 bases from J, leaving 10 bases between. The CDR3 loop is CASSSVPVQFF. The CDR3 nucleotides read TGTGCCAGCAGCTCTGTACCCGTGCAGTTCTTC.

In its sample, this clonotype was seen once. The CDR3 region is CSAEDPHSGNTIYF. In nucleotides, the CDR3 is TGCAGTGCGGAAGATCCGCACTCTGGAAACACCATATATTTT. The chain recombines TRBV20-1 with TRBJ1-3; D remains ambiguous. CDR3 length equals 14 residues. CDR1 is DFQATT and CDR2 is SNEGSKA in the germline V gene (reference sequence). V was trimmed by 6 bases and J by 0 bases, leaving 12 bases between them.

This clonotype was seen ten or more times. Written as DNA, the CDR3 is TGTGCCAGCGCCCCGACAGGGGGCTGGGTCGAGCAGTACTTC. It codes for CASAPTGGWVEQYF. The chain joins TRBV11-2 to TRBJ2-7; 10 nucleotides match TRBD1. V trimming: 8 bases; J trimming: 6 bases; junction bases outside the gene matches: 10. This CDR3 has 14 residues. Looked up from germline, CDR1 is SGHAT and CDR2 is FQNNGV.

This rearrangement joins TRBV7-8 to TRBJ1-5; 11 bases are a match to TRBD1. The CDR3 spans 17 residues. CDR1 and CDR2 (germline): SGHVS, FQNEAQ. The J segment lost 5 bases and the V segment lost 5 bases, leaving 11 bases of the junction unmatched. CDR3 DNA: TGTGCCAGCAGCACCTCATCCGGGACAGGGGGTCATCAGCCCCAGCATTTT. The encoded protein is CASSTSSGTGGHQPQHF.

This clonotype was recorded many times. The J gene is TRBJ1-2, the V gene TRBV19, with D perhaps TRBD1 (5 bases). CDR3 length: 12 amino acids. The V gene lost 8 bases and the J gene lost 3 bases, with 10 bases spanning the gap. Germline V gene sequence: CDR1 LNHDA, CDR2 SQIVND (reference sequence). CDR3 in amino acids: CASRARDYGYTF. The CDR3 DNA reads TGTGCCAGTCGGGCCAGGGACTATGGCTACACCTTC.

The table lists this clonotype with many counts. This chain connects TRBV29-1 to TRBJ2-5; D is undetermined. CDR1 and CDR2 (germline): SQVTM, ANQGSEA. The germline V and J ends were trimmed by 6 bases and 5 bases, with 16 bases remaining between them. The length of the CDR3 is 13 residues. The CDR3 coding sequence is TGCAGCGTCCCCATGAATGGGCCCGAGACCCAGTACTTC. It is translated as CSVPMNGPETQYF.

The chain combines TRBV5-6 with TRBJ1-2; D perhaps matches TRBD1 (6 bases). Germline V gene data show CDR1 as SGHDT and CDR2 as YYEEEE. This CDR3 is built from 16 residues. The V end was cut by 2 bases, the J end by 4 bases, with 18 bases between. CDR3 amino acids: CASSLPNQGGIYGYTF. DNA of the CDR3: TGTGCCAGCAGCTTACCAAATCAAGGGGGAATCTATGGCTACACCTTC.

This clonotype was observed a handful of times. The rearrangement links TRBV20-1 to TRBJ1-5; D possibly corresponds to TRBD1 (5 bases). The CDR3 runs to 13 residues. Per the germline V gene, CDR1 is DFQATT and CDR2 is SNEGSKA (reference sequence). Trimming stripped 6 bases from V and 7 bases from J, with 16 bases between. This CDR3 reads CSADEGAMQPQHF. The CDR3 DNA reads as TGCAGTGCCGATGAAGGGGCGATGCAGCCCCAGCATTTT.

The chain employs TRBV12-3 or TRBV12-4 and TRBJ2-7; 7 bases align to TRBD1. The CDR3 length is 13 residues. The ends lost 5 bases at V and 4 bases at J; junction bases unmatched: 5. CDR3 nucleotides: TGTGCCAGCAGTCCGGGACAGATATACGAGCAGTACTTC. This codes for CASSPGQIYEQYF.